The rows below give T cell receptor beta chains drawn from one sample of a study of cytomegalovirus exposure and HLA in healthy donors. Sequencing used immunoSEQ multiplex PCR; TCRdb keeps in-frame clones, though not all of them. The data contain under 150,000 clones, roughly 80% of them seen just once; the ten biggest clones take up 3.5% to 4.5%. Sequencing input: PBMCs. Every receptor here comes from a woman aged 40 to 50 in good health and CMV-seropositive. Both conserved end residues are part of each CDR3. A D gene is named only where the DNA matches it firmly. Size is omitted from some rows. Given values are once, few, many or a class for expanded clones.

V	J	length	size	D	CDR3	DNA
TRBV5-1	TRBJ2-3	15	-	TRBD1	CASSPGQGASDTQYF	TGCGCCAGCAGCCCGGGACAGGGGGCGTCAGATACGCAGTATTTT
TRBV5-5	TRBJ1-5	14	few	-	CASSLGPGAQPQHF	TGTGCCAGCAGCTTGGGGCCAGGGGCTCAGCCCCAGCATTTT
TRBV27	TRBJ2-2	15	-	-	CASTPFSGATGELFF	TGTGCCAGCACCCCATTTTCAGGGGCTACCGGGGAGCTGTTTTTT
TRBV2	TRBJ1-2	14	-	-	CASPSGGGPGGYTF	TGTGCCAGTCCGAGTGGGGGCGGCCCGGGAGGCTACACCTTC
TRBV7-2	TRBJ1-5	14	-	-	CASSLGSGSQPQHF	TGTGCCAGCAGCTTAGGGTCGGGGAGTCAGCCCCAGCATTTT
TRBV2	TRBJ1-3	11	-	-	CASTMTYTIYF	TGTGCCAGCACCATGACATACACCATATATTTT
TRBV27	TRBJ2-3	13	-	-	CASSKLVRDTQYF	TGTGCCAGCAGTAAACTAGTTAGAGATACGCAGTATTTT
TRBV4-2	TRBJ2-5	13	-	-	CASSQGIAETQYF	TGTGCCAGCAGCCAAGGGATAGCGGAGACCCAGTACTTC
TRBV7-9	TRBJ1-2	16	-	-	CASTFAQGRANYGYTF	TGTGCCAGCACCTTTGCCCAGGGGAGGGCTAACTATGGCTACACCTTC
TRBV28	TRBJ2-7	15	once	TRBD2	CASRSRLAEFYEQYF	TGTGCCAGCAGAAGCCGACTAGCCGAATTCTACGAGCAGTACTTC
TRBV19	TRBJ1-5	18	-	-	CASSIIQGQQYSNQPQHF	TGTGCCAGTAGTATCATTCAGGGCCAACAATATAGCAATCAGCCCCAGCATTTT
TRBV6-4	TRBJ2-2	15	-	TRBD2	CASSELAGAAGELFF	TGTGCCAGCAGTGAGCTAGCGGGAGCGGCCGGGGAGCTGTTTTTT
TRBV29-1	TRBJ2-7	11	-	-	CSVEAYSNLYF	TGCAGCGTTGAAGCCTACAGCAATCTGTACTTC
TRBV28	TRBJ2-7	15	-	TRBD2	CASSRTSGRSYEQYF	TGTGCCAGCAGCCGGACTAGCGGGCGCTCCTACGAGCAGTACTTC
TRBV27	TRBJ2-1	14	-	-	CASSVTRGYNEQFF	TGTGCCAGCAGTGTCACCAGGGGATACAATGAGCAGTTCTTC
TRBV28	TRBJ2-7	12	-	-	CASSPSQAEQYF	TGTGCCAGCAGTCCCTCCCAGGCCGAGCAGTACTTC
TRBV7-2	TRBJ2-5	15	-	TRBD2	CASSSLAGAWETQYF	TGTGCCAGCAGCTCTTTAGCGGGAGCCTGGGAGACCCAGTACTTC
TRBV7-9	TRBJ2-7	15	-	-	CSSSLAQQGVYEQYF	TGTTCCAGCAGCTTAGCGCAACAGGGAGTCTACGAGCAGTACTTC
TRBV9	TRBJ2-3	14	-	TRBD2	CASAGGAGTDTQYF	TGTGCCAGCGCCGGGGGGGCAGGTACAGATACGCAGTATTTT
TRBV11-2	TRBJ2-7	13	-	-	CASSLALTREQYF	TGTGCCAGCAGCTTAGCCCTAACCCGCGAGCAGTACTTC
TRBV5-4	TRBJ2-2	16	-	TRBD1	CASSSPGTGGTGELFF	TGTGCCAGCAGCTCTCCCGGGACAGGGGGGACCGGGGAGCTGTTTTTT
TRBV27	TRBJ2-1	15	-	-	CASSLVTAGYNEQFF	TGTGCCAGCAGTTTGGTTACGGCGGGCTACAATGAGCAGTTCTTC
TRBV7-2	TRBJ1-3	15	-	-	CASSPHRQGGNTIYF	TGTGCCAGCAGCCCTCATCGGCAGGGTGGAAACACCATATATTTT
TRBV16	TRBJ1-6	17	-	-	CASSQPAGIPTNSPLHF	TGTGCCAGCAGCCAACCGGCCGGGATCCCCACTAATTCACCCCTCCACTTT
TRBV6-1	TRBJ2-7	13	-	TRBD1	CASSRQGNYEQYF	TGTGCCAGCAGCCGACAGGGGAACTACGAGCAGTACTTC
TRBV5-6	TRBJ2-3	17	-	-	CASSLVLTGLTTDTQYF	TGTGCCAGCAGCTTGGTCCTGACAGGCCTTACCACGGATACGCAGTATTTT
TRBV15	TRBJ1-1	15	-	-	CATSRGGQLNTEAFF	TGTGCCACCAGCAGAGGAGGACAGTTGAACACTGAAGCTTTCTTT
TRBV18	TRBJ2-3	13	-	-	CASSPPATDTQYF	TGTGCCAGCTCACCACCGGCCACAGATACGCAGTATTTT
TRBV7-6	TRBJ2-5	14	-	TRBD1	CASSSRDSEQTQYF	TGTGCCAGCAGCTCCCGGGACAGCGAACAGACCCAGTACTTC
TRBV21-1	TRBJ2-6	17	-	-	CASSKGYRDSGANVLTF	TGTGCCAGCAGCAAAGGGTACAGGGACTCTGGGGCCAACGTCCTGACTTTC
TRBV29-1	TRBJ2-7	13	-	TRBD1	CSVGTGTDYEQYF	TGCAGCGTTGGGACCGGGACAGATTACGAGCAGTACTTC